This T cell receptor beta chain appears in the sequencing data of a study of cytomegalovirus exposure and HLA in healthy donors. Each of the donors was a healthy bone marrow donor. 60 Vbeta and 13 Jbeta primers were used in PCR. Per the study methods: As a later analysis found, there were tens of millions of unique TCR beta chains, of which roughly 11 million were shared. Clones were read by immunoSEQ multiplex PCR, and TCRdb kept only the in-frame ones, dropping some. Clone size and the V and J calls come from that table; the DNA yielded D and trimming. The sample includes about 160,000 clones, around four fifths of them seen just once. Germline V gene data show CDR1 as SEHNR and CDR2 as FQNEAQ (reference sequence). There are 15 residues in the CDR3. With 1 base removed from V and 0 bases from J, the gap between germline ends came to 8 bases. Study-wide findings and caveats: Later analysis identified around 15,000 TCR beta sequences associated with HLA alleles, using a false discovery rate threshold of 0.05. Information on immune exposure was restricted to one variable (CMV serostatus).

In the case of this clone: No antigen is known for it.

This TCR was recovered from a woman under 40 in good health and CMV-seronegative. Sequenced: PBMCs. The chain carries TRBV7-9 and TRBJ2-3; tentative D call: TRBD2 (6 bases). CDR3 nucleotides: TGTGCCAGCAGCTTAGAACGGGGGAGCACAGATACGCAGTATTTT. Amino acids: CASSLERGSTDTQYF.